The rows below give T cell receptor beta chains drawn from one sample of a study of early T cells in non-severe SARS-CoV-2 infection. TCRdb re-derived calls from the 5' RACE reads in MiXCR, one entry per CDR3 protein. The sample has some 40,000 distinct CDR3 sequences; 4.5% to 5.5% are singletons. Sequenced sample: whole blood. These receptors were taken from an adult who was a healthcare worker with PCR-confirmed SARS-CoV-2 infection or an uninfected control (not recorded which). The CDR3 runs from the conserved cysteine through the conserved F or W. Each record gives: CDR3 length, V gene, CDR3 protein.

CDR3 length: 14; V gene: TRBV12-3/TRBV12-4; CDR3 protein: CASQPTGRNEKLFF
CDR3 length: 14; V gene: TRBV6-1; CDR3 protein: CASRATGLNQPQHF
CDR3 length: 13; V gene: TRBV25-1; CDR3 protein: CASSVTGTGLAFF
CDR3 length: 14; V gene: TRBV5-1; CDR3 protein: CASSLDFTGTEAFF
CDR3 length: 16; V gene: TRBV7-8; CDR3 protein: CASSLTADSSYNEQFF
CDR3 length: 14; V gene: TRBV20-1; CDR3 protein: CSARGGQGGQPQHF
CDR3 length: 14; V gene: TRBV20-1; CDR3 protein: CSAREGRPRGEAFF
CDR3 length: 14; V gene: TRBV5-1; CDR3 protein: CASSYGTNQETQYF
CDR3 length: 13; V gene: TRBV5-8; CDR3 protein: CASSRNRDTEAFF
CDR3 length: 15; V gene: TRBV18; CDR3 protein: CASSPPNRGGEKLFF
CDR3 length: 14; V gene: TRBV7-9; CDR3 protein: CASSFLTSSHEQFF
CDR3 length: 14; V gene: TRBV12-3/TRBV12-4; CDR3 protein: CASSFPTGANVLTF
CDR3 length: 16; V gene: TRBV7-6; CDR3 protein: CASSPPAGYQAGEQFF
CDR3 length: 13; V gene: TRBV7-9; CDR3 protein: CASSPGQTYEQYF
CDR3 length: 13; V gene: TRBV20-1; CDR3 protein: CSAAGTRVSPQHF
CDR3 length: 17; V gene: TRBV30; CDR3 protein: CAWSPQGLAGGRGTQYF
CDR3 length: 17; V gene: TRBV20-1; CDR3 protein: CSARGTAGGHSTDTQYF
CDR3 length: 15; V gene: TRBV20-1; CDR3 protein: CSARPRTPWADTQYF
CDR3 length: 17; V gene: TRBV3-1; CDR3 protein: CASGASGGRVSKNIQYF
CDR3 length: 14; V gene: TRBV12-3/TRBV12-4; CDR3 protein: CASSPPGPNSPLHF
CDR3 length: 17; V gene: TRBV3-1; CDR3 protein: CASSQGEGTGLHQPQHF
CDR3 length: 16; V gene: TRBV2; CDR3 protein: CASSFSGPANTGELFF
CDR3 length: 15; V gene: TRBV7-9; CDR3 protein: CASSLMGTASGELFF
CDR3 length: 14; V gene: TRBV3-1; CDR3 protein: CASSPLGGAGELFF
CDR3 length: 15; V gene: TRBV6-2/TRBV6-3; CDR3 protein: CASSSGTYETYEQYF
CDR3 length: 13; V gene: TRBV10-1; CDR3 protein: CASSESPGDTQYF
CDR3 length: 12; V gene: TRBV29-1; CDR3 protein: CSVTGPETEAFF
CDR3 length: 16; V gene: TRBV6-1; CDR3 protein: CASSENTSSYNSPLHF
CDR3 length: 14; V gene: TRBV12-3/TRBV12-4; CDR3 protein: CASSGLATNEKLFF
CDR3 length: 14; V gene: TRBV28; CDR3 protein: CATRPGQGKNEQYF
CDR3 length: 13; V gene: TRBV6-1; CDR3 protein: CASRPPLWEKLFF
CDR3 length: 14; V gene: TRBV29-1; CDR3 protein: CSAPPTGADQPQHF
CDR3 length: 18; V gene: TRBV3-1; CDR3 protein: CASSQAPPRHLILNEQFF
CDR3 length: 12; V gene: TRBV30; CDR3 protein: CAWSESSYEQYF
CDR3 length: 13; V gene: TRBV7-9; CDR3 protein: CASSKDRGYEQFF
CDR3 length: 15; V gene: TRBV4-1; CDR3 protein: CASSIYSGGKETQYF
CDR3 length: 20; V gene: TRBV7-8; CDR3 protein: CASSPFRGRLNRDSGNTIYF
CDR3 length: 15; V gene: TRBV13; CDR3 protein: CASSSTGAPNEKLFF
CDR3 length: 16; V gene: TRBV7-6; CDR3 protein: CASSRSGGASTGELFF
CDR3 length: 13; V gene: TRBV7-8; CDR3 protein: CASLTNNQETQYF
CDR3 length: 13; V gene: TRBV10-1; CDR3 protein: CASSGAVYNEQFF
CDR3 length: 14; V gene: TRBV7-9; CDR3 protein: CASSPPSSVNTIYF
CDR3 length: 14; V gene: TRBV5-1; CDR3 protein: CASSLRDTYNEQFF
CDR3 length: 16; V gene: TRBV13; CDR3 protein: CASSLGEAEGTDTQYF
CDR3 length: 12; V gene: TRBV29-1; CDR3 protein: CSVRDSNYGYTF
CDR3 length: 14; V gene: TRBV7-8; CDR3 protein: CASSLLSRADTQYF
CDR3 length: 15; V gene: TRBV5-1; CDR3 protein: CASSLTPVSGNTIYF
CDR3 length: 12; V gene: TRBV18; CDR3 protein: CASSPLGQPQHF
CDR3 length: 13; V gene: TRBV12-3/TRBV12-4; CDR3 protein: CASSRGGRYEQYF
CDR3 length: 17; V gene: TRBV6-6; CDR3 protein: CASSPLPGQGRADTQYF
CDR3 length: 14; V gene: TRBV12-5; CDR3 protein: CASGLFPGINEQFF
CDR3 length: 14; V gene: TRBV10-2; CDR3 protein: CASSEHRRADTQYF
CDR3 length: 14; V gene: TRBV20-1; CDR3 protein: CSATPGGGNTEAFF
CDR3 length: 13; V gene: TRBV6-6; CDR3 protein: CASMAGSYVGYTF
CDR3 length: 15; V gene: TRBV7-3; CDR3 protein: CASSQTVGQRTEAFF